The present TCR beta chain was sequenced within a study of T cells in women clearing cervical HPV infection. Overall study context: Case blood was drawn a median approximately 160 days after lesion detection. Study-wide findings and caveats: CIN3+ cases had significantly higher TCR richness than controls; evenness did not differ.

As concerns this clone: As yet, its antigen is unknown. The read ends 3 residues shy of where the CDR3 ends; the end is completed using the germline J gene.

MY09/MY11 PCR detected cervical HPV DNA; dot-blot assigned genotypes. This CDR3 is built from 14 residues. V was pared by 4 bases and J by 2 bases, with 7 bases of the junction left unmatched. Germline V CDR1 and CDR2: DFQATT, SNEGSKA (reference sequence). Data came from immunoSEQ multiplex PCR; TCRdb stores just in-frame clones and leaves some out. The listing contains about 39,000 clones. Specimen: blood buffy coat. The sequence derives from a woman between 18 and 75 years old with a cervical HPV16 infection that either progressed to CIN3+ or cleared (not recorded which). V usage is TRBV20-1 and J usage is TRBJ2-7, with TRBD1 matching over 8 bases. CDR3 DNA (partial): TGCAGTGCTACACGACAGGGGCCAACCTACGAG. This codes for CSATRQGPTYE. The whole CDR3 is CSATRQGPTYEQYF.